This T cell receptor (beta chain) was recovered during a study of T-cell reconstitution after alpha-beta-depleted transplantation in children. Preparation of the TCRbeta library involved a method that used unique molecular identifiers. TCRdb re-derived calls from the PCR reads in MiXCR, one entry per CDR3 protein. This table has a few hundred thousand distinct CDR3 sequences, under 8.5% appearing once. A word on this clonotype: The antigen is unknown.

Regarding the study as a whole: T-cell counts and diversity at one year following transplant were attributed mainly to newly produced T cells. The study reportedly traced alpha-beta T cells about two months after transplant to several hundred expanded graft clones.

The V and J ends lost 4 bases and 8 bases respectively, with 13 bases between them. This CDR3 region has 13 residues. Looked up from germline, CDR1 is SGHRS and CDR2 is YFSETQ. The sequence was obtained from a boy aged 2 to 10 with acute lymphoblastic leukemia, due to receive a stem cell transplant. The sequencing here drew on PBMCs, taken before TCRalphabeta/CD19-depleted stem cell transplant. The rearrangement joins TRBV5-1 to TRBJ2-4; no definite D call. Written as DNA, the CDR3 is TGCGCCAGCAGCCTGGGATCTTGGGACATTCAGTACTTC. As protein: CASSLGSWDIQYF. Variable domain in full (rest from reference TRBV5-1 and TRBJ2-4): KAGVTQTPRYLIKTRGQQVTLSCSPISGHRSVSWYQQTPGQGLQFLFEYFSETQRNKGNFPGRFSGRQFSNSRSEMNVSTLELGDSALYLCASSLGSWDIQYFGAGTRLSVL.